This TCR beta chain was recorded in a study of shared clonotypes between healthy human individuals. General observations from the study: Limitation of the genetic and exposure-history diversity represented came from the few donors.

Note on this clone: Its antigen is as yet unknown.

CDR1 and CDR2 (germline): MNHEY, SMNVEV (reference sequence). This CDR3 has 14 residues. V was cut by 6 bases and J by 2 bases, with 14 bases left in between. Around 220 ng DNA, around 30,000 T cell genomes, went into each sorted-subset replicate PCR. Only in-frame clones appear in the TCRdb table, and some are missing; sequencing was by immunoSEQ multiplex PCR. The sample contains hundreds of thousands of clones, 97% of which appear only once. The source material was naive CD4+ T cells sorted from blood. The subset denotes: CD45RA+ positively selected. This clonotype originated in a woman aged 30 to 39 in good health. The J gene is TRBJ2-7, the V gene TRBV27, with D possibly being TRBD1 or TRBD2 (5 bases each). Here the CDR3 reads CASRPGPLPYEQYF. CDR3 bases: TGTGCCAGCAGACCGGGACCCCTGCCCTACGAGCAGTACTTC.